A selection of T cell receptor beta chains follows, all from one sample in a study of CD8 T cells in Susac syndrome. TCRdb re-called the immunoSEQ multiplex PCR reads through MiXCR, storing one row per CDR3 protein. The table lists approximately 120,000 distinct CDR3 sequences, approximately 96% of them singletons. The sample comprised CD4+ T cells from PBMCs. The receptors were gathered from a human donor in good health. CDR3s include the opening cysteine and the closing phenylalanine or tryptophan. D genes are given only for firm matches.

TRBJ2-5	TRBV20-1	-	CSARRIQETQYF	TGCAGTGCTAGACGAATTCAAGAGACCCAGTACTTC
TRBJ1-1	TRBV6-2/TRBV6-3	TRBD1	CASSYPLSGGTEAFF	TGTGCCAGCAGTTACCCACTCTCAGGGGGGACTGAAGCTTTCTTT
TRBJ2-2	TRBV3-1	-	CASNMGIHTGELFF	TGTGCCAGTAACATGGGAATCCACACCGGGGAGCTGTTTTTT
TRBJ2-7	TRBV10-3	-	CAISQQESYEQYF	TGTGCCATCAGTCAACAGGAATCCTACGAGCAGTACTTC
TRBJ2-7	TRBV30	TRBD2	CAWSMSSGSQYF	TGTGCCTGGAGCATGTCTAGCGGGAGTCAGTACTTC
TRBJ1-2	TRBV29-1	-	CSVRAANYGYTF	TGCAGCGTCCGGGCCGCTAACTATGGCTACACCTTC
TRBJ2-7	TRBV20-1	TRBD2	CSALRTSGSISHEQYF	TGCAGTGCCCTCCGGACTAGCGGGAGTATAAGCCACGAGCAGTACTTC
TRBJ2-7	TRBV3-1	-	CASSQRDSRAYEQYF	TGTGCCAGCAGCCAGCGGGACAGCCGCGCCTACGAGCAGTACTTC
TRBJ2-4	TRBV20-1	-	CSARGRENIQYF	TGCAGTGCTAGAGGTCGGGAAAACATTCAGTACTTC
TRBJ2-5	TRBV2	-	CASSEVGWTEETQYF	TGTGCCAGCAGTGAAGTAGGGTGGACAGAAGAGACCCAGTACTTC
TRBJ1-2	TRBV25-1	-	CASEWGNNGYTF	TGTGCCAGCGAATGGGGGAACAACGGCTACACCTTC
TRBJ2-7	TRBV5-1	-	CASSLSQQSGYEQYF	TGCGCCAGCAGCTTGAGTCAGCAGTCAGGCTACGAGCAGTACTTC